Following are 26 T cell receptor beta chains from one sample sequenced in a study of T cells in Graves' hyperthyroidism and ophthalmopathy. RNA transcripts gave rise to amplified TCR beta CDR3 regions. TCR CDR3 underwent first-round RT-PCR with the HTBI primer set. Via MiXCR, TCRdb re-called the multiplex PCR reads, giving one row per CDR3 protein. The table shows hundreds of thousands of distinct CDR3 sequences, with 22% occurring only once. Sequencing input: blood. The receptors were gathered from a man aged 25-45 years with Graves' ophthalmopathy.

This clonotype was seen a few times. Here the CDR3 DNA reads TGTGCCAGCAGCTTACGTGACGGGTATAGCACTGAAGCTTTCTTT. It translates to CASSLRDGYSTEAFF. V and J are TRBV7-8 and TRBJ1-1; D call uncertain. Between the trimmed V and J ends, which lost 2 bases and 4 bases, there was a span of 14 bases. Germline CDR1 reads SGHVS; CDR2 reads FQNEAQ. CDR3 length: 15 amino acids. Looking up the rest from reference TRBV7-8 and TRBJ1-1 gives the full variable domain: GAGVSQSPRYKVAKRGQDVALRCDPISGHVSLFWYQQALGQGPEFLTYFQNEAQLDKSGLPSDRFFAERPEGSVSTLKIQRTQQEDSAVYLCASSLRDGYSTEAFFGQGTRLTVV.

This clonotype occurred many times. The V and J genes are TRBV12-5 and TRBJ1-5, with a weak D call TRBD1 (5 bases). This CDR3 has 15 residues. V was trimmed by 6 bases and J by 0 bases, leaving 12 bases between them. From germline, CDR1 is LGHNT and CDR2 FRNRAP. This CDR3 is CASGRDSYSNQPQHF. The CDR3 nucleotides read TGTGCTAGTGGCAGAGACAGTTATAGCAATCAGCCCCAGCATTTT.

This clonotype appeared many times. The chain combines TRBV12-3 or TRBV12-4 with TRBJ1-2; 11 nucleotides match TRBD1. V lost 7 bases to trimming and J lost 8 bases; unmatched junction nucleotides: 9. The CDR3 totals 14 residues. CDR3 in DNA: TGTGCCAGCAACCCTGGACAGGGGGCTCGAGGCTACACCTTC. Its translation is CASNPGQGARGYTF.

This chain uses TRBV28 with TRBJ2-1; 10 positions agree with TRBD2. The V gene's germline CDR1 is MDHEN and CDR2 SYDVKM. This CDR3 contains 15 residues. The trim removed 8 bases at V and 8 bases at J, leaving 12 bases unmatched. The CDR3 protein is CASSPSGSRGDEQFF. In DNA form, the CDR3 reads TGTGCCAGCTCCCCTAGCGGGAGTCGGGGCGATGAGCAGTTCTTC.

The CDR3 DNA reads as TGTGCCAGCAGCCGGGACGGAAGGGGTGGCTACACCTTC. Translated, it gives CASSRDGRGGYTF. This chain links TRBV7-2 with TRBJ1-2, with D tentatively TRBD1 (5 bases). Germline CDR1 SGHTA, CDR2 FQGNSA. This CDR3 has 13 amino acids. V lost 5 bases, J lost 7 bases, and 14 bases lay in between.

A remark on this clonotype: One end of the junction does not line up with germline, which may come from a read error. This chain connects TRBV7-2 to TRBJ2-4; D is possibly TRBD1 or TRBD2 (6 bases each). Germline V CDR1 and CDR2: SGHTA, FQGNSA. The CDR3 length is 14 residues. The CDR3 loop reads CAGSLVGGINIQYF. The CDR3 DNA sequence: TGTGCCGGCAGCTTAGTAGGGGGGATAAACATTCAGTACTTC.

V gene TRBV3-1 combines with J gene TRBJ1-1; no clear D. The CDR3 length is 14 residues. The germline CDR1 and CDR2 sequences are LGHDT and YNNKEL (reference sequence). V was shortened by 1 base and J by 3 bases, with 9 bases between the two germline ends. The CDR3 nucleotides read TGTGCCAGCAGCCAAGTTAGAGGGTACACTGAAGCTTTCTTT. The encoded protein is CASSQVRGYTEAFF.

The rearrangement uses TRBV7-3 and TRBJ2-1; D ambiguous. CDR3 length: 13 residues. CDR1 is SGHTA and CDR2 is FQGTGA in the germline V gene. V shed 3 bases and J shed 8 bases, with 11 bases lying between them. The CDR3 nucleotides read TGTGCCAGCAGCTTCGAAGGGCTGGATGAGCAGTTCTTC. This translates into CASSFEGLDEQFF.

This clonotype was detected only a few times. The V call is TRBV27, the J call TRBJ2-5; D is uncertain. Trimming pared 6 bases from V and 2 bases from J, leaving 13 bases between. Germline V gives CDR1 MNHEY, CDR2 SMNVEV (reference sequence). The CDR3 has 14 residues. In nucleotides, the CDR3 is TGTGCCAGCAGCCCTCTTGCGCGACAAGAGACCCAGTACTTC. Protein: CASSPLARQETQYF.

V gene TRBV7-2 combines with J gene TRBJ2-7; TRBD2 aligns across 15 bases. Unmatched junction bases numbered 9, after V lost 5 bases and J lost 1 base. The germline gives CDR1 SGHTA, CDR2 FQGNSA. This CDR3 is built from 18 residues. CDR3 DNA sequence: TGTGCCAGCAGCCCGCCGGGACTAGCGGGAGGAAAGTCCTACGAGCAGTACTTC. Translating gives CASSPPGLAGGKSYEQYF.

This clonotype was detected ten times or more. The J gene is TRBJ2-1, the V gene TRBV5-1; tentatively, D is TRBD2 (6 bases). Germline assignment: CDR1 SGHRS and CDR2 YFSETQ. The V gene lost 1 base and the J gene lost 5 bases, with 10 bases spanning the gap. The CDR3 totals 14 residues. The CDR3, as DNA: TGCGCCAGCAGCTTGTCCGGGAGAGACAATGAGCAGTTCTTC. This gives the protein CASSLSGRDNEQFF.

CDR3 residues: CASSSLYSSYNEQFF. The DNA for the CDR3 is TGCGCCAGCAGCTCCCTTTACAGCTCCTACAATGAGCAGTTCTTC. This chain uses TRBV5-1 with TRBJ2-1, with unresolved D. Trimming took 3 bases from V and 0 from J, leaving 10 bases between them. This CDR3 comprises 15 residues. The germline V gene encodes CDR1 SGHRS and CDR2 YFSETQ.

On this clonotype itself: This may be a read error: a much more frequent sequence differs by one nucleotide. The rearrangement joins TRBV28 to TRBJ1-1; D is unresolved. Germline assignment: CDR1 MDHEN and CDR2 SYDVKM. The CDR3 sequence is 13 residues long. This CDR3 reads CAGSRGANTEAFF. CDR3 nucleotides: TGTGCCGGCAGCCGGGGAGCTAACACTGAAGCTTTCTTT.

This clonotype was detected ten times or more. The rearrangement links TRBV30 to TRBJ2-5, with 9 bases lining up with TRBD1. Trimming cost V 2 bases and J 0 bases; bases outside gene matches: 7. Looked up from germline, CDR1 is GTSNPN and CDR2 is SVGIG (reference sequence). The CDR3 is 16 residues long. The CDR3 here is CAWSTGGTGYQETQYF. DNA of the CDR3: TGTGCCTGGAGTACCGGGGGGACAGGGTACCAAGAGACCCAGTACTTC. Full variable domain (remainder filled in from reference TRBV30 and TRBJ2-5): SQTIHQWPATLVQPVGSPLSLECTVEGTSNPNLYWYRQAAGRGLQLLFYSVGIGQISSEVPQNLSASRPQDRQFILSSKKLLLSDSGFYLCAWSTGGTGYQETQYFGPGTRLLVL.

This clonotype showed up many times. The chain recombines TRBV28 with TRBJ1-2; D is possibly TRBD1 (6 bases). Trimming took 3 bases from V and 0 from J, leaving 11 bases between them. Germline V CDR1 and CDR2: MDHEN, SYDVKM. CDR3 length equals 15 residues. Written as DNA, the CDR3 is TGTGCCAGCAGTTTTGTGGACAGCTCTAACTATGGCTACACCTTC. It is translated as CASSFVDSSNYGYTF.

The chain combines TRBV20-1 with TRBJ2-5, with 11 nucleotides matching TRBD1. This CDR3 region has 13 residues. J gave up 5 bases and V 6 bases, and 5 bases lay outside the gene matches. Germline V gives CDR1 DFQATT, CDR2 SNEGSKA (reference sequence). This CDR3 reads CSARTGGWETQYF. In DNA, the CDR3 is TGCAGTGCCCGGACAGGGGGCTGGGAGACCCAGTACTTC.

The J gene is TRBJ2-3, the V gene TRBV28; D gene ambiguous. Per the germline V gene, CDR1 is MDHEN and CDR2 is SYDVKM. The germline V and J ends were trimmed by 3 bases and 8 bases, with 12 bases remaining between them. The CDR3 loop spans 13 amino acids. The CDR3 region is CASSFFGAGTQYF. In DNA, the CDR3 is TGTGCCAGCAGTTTTTTTGGCGCAGGTACGCAGTATTTT.

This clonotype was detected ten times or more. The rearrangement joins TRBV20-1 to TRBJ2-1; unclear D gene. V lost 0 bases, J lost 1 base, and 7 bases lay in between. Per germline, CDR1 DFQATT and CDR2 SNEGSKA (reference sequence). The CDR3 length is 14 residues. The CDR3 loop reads CSARDRISYNEQFF. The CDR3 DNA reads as TGCAGTGCTAGAGATAGGATATCCTACAATGAGCAGTTCTTC.

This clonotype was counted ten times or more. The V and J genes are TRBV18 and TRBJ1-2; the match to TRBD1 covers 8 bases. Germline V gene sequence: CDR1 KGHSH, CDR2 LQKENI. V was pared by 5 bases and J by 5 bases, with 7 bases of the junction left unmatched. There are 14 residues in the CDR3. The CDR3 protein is CASSTGDRRYGYTF. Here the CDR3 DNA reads TGTGCCAGCTCAACGGGGGACAGGAGGTATGGCTACACCTTC.

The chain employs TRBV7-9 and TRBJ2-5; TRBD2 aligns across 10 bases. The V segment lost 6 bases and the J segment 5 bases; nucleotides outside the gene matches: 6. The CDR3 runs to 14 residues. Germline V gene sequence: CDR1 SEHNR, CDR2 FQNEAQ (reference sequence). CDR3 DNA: TGTGCCAGCAGTAAGCGGGAGGGTAAGGAGACCCAGTACTTC. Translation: CASSKREGKETQYF.

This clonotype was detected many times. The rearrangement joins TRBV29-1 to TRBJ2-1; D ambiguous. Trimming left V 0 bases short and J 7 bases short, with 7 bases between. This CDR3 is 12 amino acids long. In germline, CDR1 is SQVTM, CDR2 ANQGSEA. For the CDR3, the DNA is TGCAGCGTTGAAGAAACGCGTAATGAGCAGTTCTTC. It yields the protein CSVEETRNEQFF.

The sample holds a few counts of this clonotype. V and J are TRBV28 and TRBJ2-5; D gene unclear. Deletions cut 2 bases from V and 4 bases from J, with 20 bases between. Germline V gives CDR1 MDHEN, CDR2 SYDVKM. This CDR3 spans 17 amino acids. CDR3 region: CASSLGRAPENIETQYF. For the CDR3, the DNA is TGTGCCAGCAGTTTAGGTAGGGCTCCTGAGAATATAGAGACCCAGTACTTC.

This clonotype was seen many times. The CDR3 region has the DNA TGTGCCAGCTCACGGGACCCGAACACTGAAGCTTTCTTT. Translating gives CASSRDPNTEAFF. This rearrangement joins TRBV18 to TRBJ1-1; tentatively, D is TRBD1 (5 bases). Trimming left V 4 bases short and J 1 base short, with 7 bases between. Germline CDR1 and CDR2: KGHSH and LQKENI. The CDR3 length is 13 residues.

In DNA form, the CDR3 reads TGCGCCAGCAGCCAAGAGAGGGCAGGGCAGGGTAACAATGAGCAGTTCTTC. This codes for CASSQERAGQGNNEQFF. The J gene is TRBJ2-1, the V gene TRBV4-1; D may correspond to TRBD1 or TRBD2 (5 bases each). V was shortened by 0 bases and J by 5 bases, with 17 bases between the two germline ends. There are 17 residues in the CDR3. Germline CDR1 and CDR2: MGHRA and YSYEKL.

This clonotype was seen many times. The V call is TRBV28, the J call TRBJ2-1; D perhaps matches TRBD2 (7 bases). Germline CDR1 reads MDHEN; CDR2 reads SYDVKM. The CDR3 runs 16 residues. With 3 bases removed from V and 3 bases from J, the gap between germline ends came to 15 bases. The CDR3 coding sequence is TGTGCCAGCAGTTTCGTCGGAGCGGGACACTACAATGAGCAGTTCTTC. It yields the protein CASSFVGAGHYNEQFF.

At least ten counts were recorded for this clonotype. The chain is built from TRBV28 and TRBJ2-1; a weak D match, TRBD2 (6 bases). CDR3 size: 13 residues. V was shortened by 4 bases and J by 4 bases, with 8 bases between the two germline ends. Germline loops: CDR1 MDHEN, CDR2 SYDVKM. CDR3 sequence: CASSSGRYNEQFF. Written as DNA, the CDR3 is TGTGCCAGCAGTTCCGGGAGATACAATGAGCAGTTCTTC.